The 9 T cell receptor beta chains listed next were all sequenced from one sample in a study of HIV-infected patients and healthy controls. Follow-up blood was drawn about 14 weeks, roughly three months, after antiretroviral therapy began. Whole blood was used without fractionation, so all unsorted peripheral T cells were included. cDNA was made from about 480 ng RNA using alpha and beta constant primers. Alpha and beta chain libraries were made separately by chain-specific third strand synthesis with multiplexing indices. Via MiXCR, TCRdb re-called the 5' RACE reads, giving one row per CDR3 protein. The sample holds some 5,400 distinct CDR3 sequences, 8.8% seen once. The sample consisted of blood, taken during antiretroviral therapy. The receptors shown here come from an adult with HIV infection.

This clonotype is medium-sized within its sample. This rearrangement joins TRBV28 to TRBJ1-5, with D tentatively TRBD1 (5 bases). Germline V gene lookup returns CDR1 MDHEN and CDR2 SYDVKM. This CDR3 has 17 residues. Trimming stripped 3 bases from V and 2 bases from J, with 17 bases between. CDR3 bases: TGTGCCAGCAGTTTTGCAGGGCACGATTGGGGCAATCAGCCCCAGCATTTT. Residues: CASSFAGHDWGNQPQHF.

This clonotype is medium-sized. This chain joins TRBV6-5 and TRBJ2-7, with D possibly being TRBD2 (7 bases). Germline CDR1 is MNHEY and CDR2 is SVGAGI. The CDR3 contains 14 residues. The V end was cut by 6 bases, the J end by 4 bases, with 16 bases between. The CDR3 DNA sequence: TGTGCCAGCAGACCCTCAGGGGAGGGGTACGAGCAGTACTTC. Translated: CASRPSGEGYEQYF.

In this sample, this clonotype is medium-sized. The V and J genes are TRBV7-8 and TRBJ1-5, with a weak D call TRBD1 (5 bases). The V end was cut by 4 bases, the J end by 2 bases, with 15 bases between. The CDR3 is made up of 16 amino acids. The V gene's germline CDR1 is SGHVS and CDR2 FQNEAQ. For the CDR3, the DNA is TGTGCCAGCAGCTCCGCAGCGGGGGTGGGCAATCAGCCCCAGCATTTT. As protein: CASSSAAGVGNQPQHF.

This clonotype ranks as medium-sized. The rearrangement uses TRBV28 and TRBJ2-7; D not resolved. The CDR3 covers 12 residues. V was cut by 5 bases and J by 4 bases, with 9 bases left in between. Germline CDR1 reads MDHEN; CDR2 reads SYDVKM. The CDR3 loop is CASSTRRYEQYF. The CDR3 DNA follows: TGTGCCAGCAGTACACGCCGGTACGAGCAGTACTTC.

At least ten counts were recorded for this clonotype. The rearrangement joins TRBV29-1 to TRBJ1-2; the D is unclear. Germline V CDR1 and CDR2: SQVTM, ANQGSEA. The CDR3 sequence is 9 residues long. Between the trimmed V and J ends, which lost 2 bases and 7 bases, there was a span of 2 bases. CDR3 bases: TGCAGCGTTGAATCTGGCTACACCTTC. The encoded protein is CSVESGYTF.

In this sample, this clonotype is medium-sized (0.01 to 0.1%). One end of the junction varies from germline; a read error may be responsible. The chain employs TRBV7-7 and TRBJ2-3; D perhaps matches TRBD2 (5 bases). Germline CDR1 SSHAT, CDR2 FNYEAQ (reference sequence). The CDR3 runs 16 residues. CDR3 in DNA: TGTGCTAGCAGCTTAGGCGGCGGGTCAAGCACAGATACGCAGTATTTT. Residues: CASSLGGGSSTDTQYF.

Relative to its sample, this clonotype is medium-sized. J is TRBJ2-6 and V is TRBV29-1; 11 nucleotides align to TRBD2. This CDR3 comprises 17 residues. In germline, CDR1 is SQVTM, CDR2 ANQGSEA. Germline trimming cut 2 bases from V and 0 bases from J; bases unmatched to any gene: 3. In DNA form, the CDR3 reads TGCAGCGTTGAACAGGGGACTAGCGGCTCTGGGGCCAACGTCCTGACTTTC. Translating it yields CSVEQGTSGSGANVLTF.

This clonotype appeared many times. This chain joins TRBV7-9 and TRBJ2-2; D remains ambiguous. CDR1 and CDR2 from the germline V gene are SEHNR and FQNEAQ (reference sequence). This CDR3 contains 14 residues. V lost 4 bases and J 1 base, leaving 7 bases between the germline ends. CDR3 sequence: CASSYDGNTGELFF. The DNA of the CDR3 is TGTGCCAGCAGCTACGACGGGAACACCGGGGAGCTGTTTTTT.

This clonotype showed up many times. This chain joins TRBV5-5 and TRBJ2-5, with 7 bases lining up with TRBD1. The V gene end was trimmed by 2 bases and the J gene end by 4 bases; junction bases not matched to a gene: 8. The CDR3 is 15 residues long. Germline-derived CDR1 and CDR2 are SGHKS and YYEKEE (reference sequence). The CDR3 coding sequence is TGTGCCAGCAGCTTTCTTGAGGGGGCCGTAGAGACCCAGTACTTC. It encodes CASSFLEGAVETQYF.